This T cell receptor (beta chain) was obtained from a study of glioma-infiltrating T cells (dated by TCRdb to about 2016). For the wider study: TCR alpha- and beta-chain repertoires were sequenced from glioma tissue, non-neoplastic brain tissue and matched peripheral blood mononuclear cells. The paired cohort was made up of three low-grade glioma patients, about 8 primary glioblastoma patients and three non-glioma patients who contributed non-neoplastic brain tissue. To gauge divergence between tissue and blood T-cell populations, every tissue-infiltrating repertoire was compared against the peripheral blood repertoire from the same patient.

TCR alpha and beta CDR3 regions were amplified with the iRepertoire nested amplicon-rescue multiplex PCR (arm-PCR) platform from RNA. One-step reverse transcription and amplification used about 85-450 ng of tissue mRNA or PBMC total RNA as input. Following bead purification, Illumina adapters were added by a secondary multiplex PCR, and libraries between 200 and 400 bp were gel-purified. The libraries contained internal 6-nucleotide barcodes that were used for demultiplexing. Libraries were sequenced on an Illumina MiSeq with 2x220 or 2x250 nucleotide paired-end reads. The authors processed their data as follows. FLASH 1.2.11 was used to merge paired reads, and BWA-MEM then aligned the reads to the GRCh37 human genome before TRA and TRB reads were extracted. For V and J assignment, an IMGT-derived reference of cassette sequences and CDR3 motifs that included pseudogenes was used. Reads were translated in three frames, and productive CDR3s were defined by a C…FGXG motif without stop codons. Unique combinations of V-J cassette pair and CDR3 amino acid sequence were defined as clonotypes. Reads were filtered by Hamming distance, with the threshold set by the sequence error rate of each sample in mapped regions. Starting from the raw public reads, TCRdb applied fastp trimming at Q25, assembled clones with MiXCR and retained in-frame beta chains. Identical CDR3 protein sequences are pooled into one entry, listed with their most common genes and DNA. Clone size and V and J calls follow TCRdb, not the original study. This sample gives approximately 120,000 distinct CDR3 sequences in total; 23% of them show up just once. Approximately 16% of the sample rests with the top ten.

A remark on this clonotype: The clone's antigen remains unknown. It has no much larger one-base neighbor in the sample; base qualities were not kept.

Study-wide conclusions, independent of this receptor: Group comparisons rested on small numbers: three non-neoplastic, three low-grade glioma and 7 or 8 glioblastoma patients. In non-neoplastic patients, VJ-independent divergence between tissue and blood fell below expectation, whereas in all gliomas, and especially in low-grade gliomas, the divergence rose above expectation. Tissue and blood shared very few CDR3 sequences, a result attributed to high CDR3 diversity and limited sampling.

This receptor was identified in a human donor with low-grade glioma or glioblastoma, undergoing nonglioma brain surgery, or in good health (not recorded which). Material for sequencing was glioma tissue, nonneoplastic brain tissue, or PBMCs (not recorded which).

The bases read TGTGCCAGTAGCCTCTTTCCGGGACTAACCACAGATACGCAGTATTTT. This codes for CASSLFPGLTTDTQYF. The receptor chain draws on TRBV19 and TRBJ2-3; TRBD2 fits 7 bases in the junction. The CDR3 holds 16 amino acids from the cysteine to the phenylalanine. Only the CDR3 DNA is retained, 48 bases long and in frame from the first base. The V end gives up 6 bases and the J end 2 bases, leaving 11 bases in the junction not matched to a gene. The germline V gene (reference sequence) provides CDR1 LNHDA and CDR2 SQIVND.